Described below is a single TCR beta chain sequence and its context. Its antigen remains unidentified. No base quality information exists; no much larger clone differs at one position. Separate amplification of TCR alpha and beta chain libraries was performed from the second PCR step onward. Donor CMV status was determined by IFNgamma production from CD4+ T cells after overnight stimulation of fresh PBMCs with CMV viral lysate. CD4 T cells were positively selected with Miltenyi beads, followed by positive selection of CD8 T cells from the CD4-negative fraction. Cells were stained for CD3, CD4, CD8, CD45RA, CD27 and a live/dead dye and were sorted on a BD Aria II into four subsets based on CD45RA and CD27. A few healthy volunteers provided blood, and the blood of each volunteer was split into CD4 and CD8 T cells and then into four differentiation subsets. Around 120 ml of peripheral blood was collected from each donor, and PBMC were isolated by Ficoll-Paque PLUS density-gradient centrifugation. After sorting, cells were lysed in RLT buffer, RNA was extracted using a Qiagen RNeasy kit, and the extracted RNA was stored at -80 degrees C.

This sample is part of a study of naive and memory T cell subsets (dated by TCRdb to 2017 to 2019). About the investigation overall: An open-source, UMI-based TCR alpha and beta sequencing pipeline was applied to sorted naive and memory peripheral blood T cell subsets. The functional CMV T cell responses agreed completely with IgG serology results. RNA was DNase-treated and reverse transcribed with TCR constant-region primers, mostly using SuperScript III. What the work shows at the level of the full study, not this receptor alone: TCR abundance followed a power law whose exponent differed between naive and memory subsets but was consistent across the three individuals. Clonotypes were defined as single alpha or beta chain sequences, not paired alpha/beta receptors. Gini index rose and Shannon and inverse Simpson diversity fell from naive through CM, EM and EMRA in both CD4 and CD8 cells. The repertoire findings for the naive and memory subsets could not be validated, as no ground truth was available. RNA-based TCR counts may be influenced by expression changes linked to T cell activation and differentiation. Once error correction was done, more than 85% of naive TCR sequences showed up just once, which made the naive abundance distributions much steeper than those of the memory subsets.

The library was produced with UMI-ligation and nested PCR. An equimolar mix of two oligonucleotides covering both TRBC1 and TRBC2 was used as the beta constant-region primer. Four rounds of PCR, combining the SP2 primer with nested alpha and beta constant-region primers, were used to amplify the ligated cDNA. A single-stranded oligonucleotide containing the SP2 primer and a 12-nucleotide UMI was joined to the 3' end of the cDNA by T4 RNA ligase 1. The ligation reaction was kept at 16 degrees C for roughly 18-24 hours. PCR2 was typically run as a SYBR Green qPCR and stopped at a predetermined threshold to prevent over-amplification. Every purification after the first one was done using Agencourt AMPure XP magnetic beads. Libraries were quantified by Qubit and checked on a TapeStation, where a main peak was expected near 650 bp. The pooled libraries were sequenced on an Illumina MiSeq using v2 2x251 paired-end kits, which usually yielded roughly 1-2.2 million reads per sample. Each sample's library went into the pool at 4 nM, and about 5-7% PhiX was added to help with cluster recognition. Turning to the authors' computational methods: Using tag matching that tolerated one base-pair mismatch, Decombinator assigned V and J genes to FASTQ reads that had been processed by Demultiplexor. By using UMIs, Collapsinator corrected both sequencing errors and the frequency errors caused by PCR heterogeneity. CDR3Translator translated TCRs and extracted CDR3s from the conserved cysteine to the FGXG phenylalanine, flagging non-productive sequences. Gini, Shannon entropy and inverse Simpson indices were calculated on repertoires that had been subsampled to equal numbers of UMI-defined TCRs. Clonotype abundance distributions were fitted to a power law by maximum likelihood within the linear range. Similar UMI counts, unique TCR numbers and clonal distributions were obtained with the pipeline and with MIGEC on one naive CD8 sample. The repertoires were searched for approximately 7,000 CMV-associated CDR3 sequences that had been compiled from VDJdb and a published dataset. TCRdb took the public reads, trimmed them with fastp at Q25, ran MiXCR for clone calling and kept in-frame beta chains. Rows matching on CDR3 protein sequence are summarized as one entry with the most common DNA and genes. The V and J calls here are based on TCRdb, not the publication. A total of about 120,000 distinct CDR3 sequences appear in this sample, roughly 32% of them only once. In total, the top ten clones hold 0.8% to 1% of the sample.

CDR1 and CDR2 (SEHNR, FQNEAQ) derive from the germline V gene (reference sequence). The CDR3 spans 16 residues, from the cysteine through the phenylalanine. The kept DNA is CDR3 alone, 48 bases in frame from the first base. Germline trimming amounts to 2 bases on V and 6 bases on J, with 11 as the count of junction bases outside the gene matches. The sample taken for sequencing was central memory CD4+ T cells from blood. The sample's cell subset or site label, in plain terms: central memory, CD45RA- CD27+. The chain is assembled from TRBV7-9 and TRBJ1-2; TRBD1 aligns with 8 central bases. This TCR derives from a human donor in good health. The CDR3 region: CASSLLGSDREHGYTF. The DNA sequence is given as TGTGCCAGCAGCTTATTGGGTTCGGACAGGGAGCATGGCTACACCTTC.